A selection of T cell receptor beta chains follows, all from one sample in a study of cytomegalovirus exposure and HLA in healthy donors. The assay was immunoSEQ multiplex PCR, and TCRdb's table has in-frame clones only and misses some. The sample carries 150,000 to 200,000 clones, about 87% recorded once. The sequencing sample was made of PBMCs. All receptors come from a woman aged 25 to 39 in good health and CMV-seronegative. Each CDR3 is given with its conserved first and last residue. The D gene is left open where the match is weak. The size entry is marked missing in some rows and otherwise reads once, few, many or a size class.

CDR3aa: CASSLGRPPAGELFF
CDR3nt: TGCGCCAGCAGCTTGGGCAGGCCTCCGGCCGGGGAGCTGTTTTTT
d_gene: -
abundance: -
j_gene: TRBJ2-2
v_gene: TRBV5-1

CDR3aa: CASSFGRGVGTDTQYF
CDR3nt: TGTGCCAGCAGCTTCGGGCGGGGGGTGGGCACAGATACGCAGTATTTT
d_gene: TRBD2
abundance: -
j_gene: TRBJ2-3
v_gene: TRBV7-2

CDR3aa: CASSRTIRQDTQYF
CDR3nt: TGCGCCAGCAGCAGAACGATCCGCCAGGATACGCAGTATTTT
d_gene: -
abundance: -
j_gene: TRBJ2-3
v_gene: TRBV5-1

CDR3aa: CAWRVTTSGPQYF
CDR3nt: TGTGCCTGGAGAGTTACGACTTCAGGGCCCCAGTATTTT
d_gene: -
abundance: few
j_gene: TRBJ2-3
v_gene: TRBV30

CDR3aa: CASSFGQYEQYF
CDR3nt: TGCGCCAGCAGCTTTGGACAGTACGAGCAGTACTTC
d_gene: -
abundance: -
j_gene: TRBJ2-7
v_gene: TRBV5-1

CDR3aa: CASSPAGTGEETQYF
CDR3nt: TGTGCCAGCAGCCCCGCGGGGACAGGGGAAGAGACCCAGTACTTC
d_gene: TRBD1
abundance: -
j_gene: TRBJ2-5
v_gene: TRBV13

CDR3aa: CASRVDSLNTEAFF
CDR3nt: TGTGCCAGCCGAGTAGACAGTTTGAACACTGAAGCTTTCTTT
d_gene: -
abundance: -
j_gene: TRBJ1-1
v_gene: TRBV18

CDR3aa: CASIGLAAPRSDTQYF
CDR3nt: TGTGCCAGCATCGGACTAGCGGCCCCCCGATCCGATACGCAGTATTTT
d_gene: TRBD2
abundance: -
j_gene: TRBJ2-3
v_gene: TRBV5-6

CDR3aa: CASSERGFSYEQYF
CDR3nt: TGTGCCAGCAGTGAACGAGGTTTCTCCTACGAGCAGTACTTC
d_gene: -
abundance: -
j_gene: TRBJ2-7
v_gene: TRBV25-1

CDR3aa: CASSPRGGKTGNTIYF
CDR3nt: TGTGCCAGCTCACCACGGGGGGGGAAAACTGGAAACACCATATATTTT
d_gene: -
abundance: -
j_gene: TRBJ1-3
v_gene: TRBV18

CDR3aa: CASSLGQGAYEQYF
CDR3nt: TGCGCCAGCAGCCTAGGACAGGGGGCCTACGAGCAGTACTTC
d_gene: TRBD1
abundance: -
j_gene: TRBJ2-7
v_gene: TRBV4-1

CDR3aa: CASSSGTDTQYF
CDR3nt: TGTGCTAGCAGCTCAGGGACAGATACGCAGTATTTT
d_gene: -
abundance: -
j_gene: TRBJ2-3
v_gene: TRBV7-7

CDR3aa: CASSPAPTANTEAFF
CDR3nt: TGTGCCAGCAGCCCCGCCCCGACAGCGAACACTGAAGCTTTCTTT
d_gene: -
abundance: -
j_gene: TRBJ1-1
v_gene: TRBV16

CDR3aa: CASSLYTGELFF
CDR3nt: TGTGCCAGCAGCCTTTACACCGGGGAGCTGTTTTTT
d_gene: -
abundance: -
j_gene: TRBJ2-2
v_gene: TRBV7-9